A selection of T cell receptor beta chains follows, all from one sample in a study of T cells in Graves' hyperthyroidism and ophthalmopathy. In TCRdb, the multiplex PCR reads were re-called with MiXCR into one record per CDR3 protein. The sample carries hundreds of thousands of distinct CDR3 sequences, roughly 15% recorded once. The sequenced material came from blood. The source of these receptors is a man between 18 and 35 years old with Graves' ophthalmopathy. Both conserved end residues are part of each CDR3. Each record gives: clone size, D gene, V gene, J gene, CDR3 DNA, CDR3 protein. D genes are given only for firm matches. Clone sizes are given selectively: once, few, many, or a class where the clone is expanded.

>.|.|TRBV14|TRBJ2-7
TGTGCCAGCAGCCTCTACATCTTACCCTACGAGCAGTACTTC
CASSLYILPYEQYF
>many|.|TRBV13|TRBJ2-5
TGTGCCAGCAGCTTAGGGCAGTCCCAAGAGACCCAGTACTTC
CASSLGQSQETQYF
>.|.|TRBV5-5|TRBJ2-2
TGTGCCAGAAGCTTAAGCACGAACACCGGGGAGCTGTTTTTT
CARSLSTNTGELFF
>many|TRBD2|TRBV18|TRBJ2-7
TGTGCCAGCTCACCCCAGCGGGAGAGGTTCGAGCAGTACTTC
CASSPQRERFEQYF
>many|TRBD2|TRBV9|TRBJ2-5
TGTGCCAGCAGCGTCTCGACTAGCGGCTCCTTGGCCCAGTACTTC
CASSVSTSGSLAQYF
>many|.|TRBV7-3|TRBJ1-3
TGTGCCAGCAGCCCCGGACAGGGAAACACCATATATTTT
CASSPGQGNTIYF
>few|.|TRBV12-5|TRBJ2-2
TGTGCTAGTGGTTTGGTTTGGGTGAACACCGGGGAGCTGTTTTTT
CASGLVWVNTGELFF
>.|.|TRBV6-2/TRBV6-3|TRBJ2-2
TGTGCCAGCAGTTACAGGGACCCCAGCACCGGGGAGCTGTTTTTT
CASSYRDPSTGELFF
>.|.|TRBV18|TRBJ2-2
TGTGCCAGCTCACCACTGGACGCGGGCGGGGAGCTGTTTTTT
CASSPLDAGGELFF
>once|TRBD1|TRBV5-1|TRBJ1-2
TGTGCCAGCAGCATCGGGACAGGGAATAACTATGGCTACACCTTC
CASSIGTGNNYGYTF
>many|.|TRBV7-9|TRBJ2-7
TGTGCCAGCAGCTTAGCGTTGGGACCGAGCTCCTACGAGCAGTACTTC
CASSLALGPSSYEQYF
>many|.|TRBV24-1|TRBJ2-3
TGTGCCACCAGCTTCTCAGATACGCAGTATTTT
CATSFSDTQYF
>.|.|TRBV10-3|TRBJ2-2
TGTGCCATCAGTGAACAGACGAACACCGGGGAGCTGTTTTTT
CAISEQTNTGELFF
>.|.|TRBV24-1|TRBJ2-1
TGTGCCACCGGAGGGACACAGTCTTCCTACAATGAGCAGTTCTTC
CATGGTQSSYNEQFF
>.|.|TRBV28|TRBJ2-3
TGTGCCAGCAGTTTTCTAAACACAGATACGCAGTATTTT
CASSFLNTDTQYF
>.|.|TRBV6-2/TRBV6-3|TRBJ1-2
TGTGCCATCAGTGAGTCGATACAGATCTATGGCTACGCCTTC
CAISESIQIYGYAF
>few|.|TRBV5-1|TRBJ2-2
TGCGCCAGCAGCTTCAATGTTAGGGGAGGAGCCGGGGAGCTGTTTTTT
CASSFNVRGGAGELFF
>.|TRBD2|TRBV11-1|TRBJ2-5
TGTGCCAGCAGCTTCATCGTTCGAGCGGGGGGACAAGAGACCCAGTACTTC
CASSFIVRAGGQETQYF
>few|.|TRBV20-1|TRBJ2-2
TGCAGTGCTAGAAGGGCAACCGGGGAGCTGTTTTTT
CSARRATGELFF
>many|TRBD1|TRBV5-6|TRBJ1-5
TGTGCCAGCAGCTCGACAGGGGGGCAGCCCCAGCATTTT
CASSSTGGQPQHF
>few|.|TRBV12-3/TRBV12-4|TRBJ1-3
TGTGCCAGCAGTCCAGGACTTTCTCGCATATATTTT
CASSPGLSRIYF
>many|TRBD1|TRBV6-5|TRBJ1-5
TGTGCCAGCAGTTACTCCCGGGACAGGGGTCCAGCCCAGCATTTT
CASSYSRDRGPAQHF
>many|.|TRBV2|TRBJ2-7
TGTGCCAGCACCACTTATAGTTACGAGCAGTACTTC
CASTTYSYEQYF
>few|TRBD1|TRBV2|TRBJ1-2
TGTGCCAGCAAACCCGGGACAGTTAATGGCTACACCTTC
CASKPGTVNGYTF
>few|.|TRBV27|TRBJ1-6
TGTGCCAGCAGGCTACAGGGTGGATATAATTCACCCCTCCACTTT
CASRLQGGYNSPLHF
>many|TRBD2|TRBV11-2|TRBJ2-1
TGTGCCAGCAGCTCACCCTGGACGGGAGGGTCCAATGAGCAGTTCTTC
CASSSPWTGGSNEQFF
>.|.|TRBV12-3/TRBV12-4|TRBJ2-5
TGTGCCAGCCACCACAGGGTGGGGGAGGCCCAGTACTTC
CASHHRVGEAQYF
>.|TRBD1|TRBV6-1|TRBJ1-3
TGTGCCAGCTTTGCAGGGGGCAAAGCAGGAAACACCATATATTTT
CASFAGGKAGNTIYF
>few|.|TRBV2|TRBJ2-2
TGTGCCAGCAACCCCCGGACAGACACCGGGGAGCTGTTTTTT
CASNPRTDTGELFF
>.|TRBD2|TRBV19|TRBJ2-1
TGTGCCAGTAGGGTCCGCGGGCTAGCGGGAGTTCACTCCTACAATGAGCAGTTCTTC
CASRVRGLAGVHSYNEQFF
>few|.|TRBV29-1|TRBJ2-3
TGCAGCGTTGAAGATAGTTACACAGATACGCAGTATTTT
CSVEDSYTDTQYF
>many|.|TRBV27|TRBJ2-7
TGTGCCAGCAGTTTGGAAAGAGAGACGTACGAGCAGTACTTC
CASSLERETYEQYF